These 3 T cell receptor beta chains came from one sample sequenced in a study of cytomegalovirus exposure and HLA in healthy donors. Researchers ran the PCR with 60 Vbeta and 13 Jbeta primers. Some clones are missing from TCRdb's copy, which holds only in-frame ones; the method was immunoSEQ multiplex PCR. This table has 95,000 to 100,000 clones, around 85% appearing once. Sequencing was done on a sample of PBMCs. The receptors stem from a man aged 25 to 40 in good health and CMV-seronegative.

The chain joins TRBV2 to TRBJ1-1; D is undetermined. From germline, CDR1 is SNHLY and CDR2 FYNNEI. This CDR3 comprises 14 residues. Trimming removed 8 bases from V and 1 base from J, with 14 bases in between. The CDR3 sequence is CASYKAGQNTEAFF. DNA for the CDR3: TGTGCCAGCTATAAGGCGGGTCAGAACACTGAAGCTTTCTTT.

This clone came up a few times. V usage is TRBV5-4 and J usage is TRBJ2-3, with 10 bases lining up with TRBD2. The CDR3 sequence is 15 residues long. Germline lookup yields CDR1 SGHNT and CDR2 YYREEE (reference sequence). J gave up 5 bases and V 0 bases, and 3 bases lay outside the gene matches. DNA of the CDR3: TGTGCCAGCAGCTTGGTAGCGGGAGGTGGAGATACGCAGTATTTT. Amino acids: CASSLVAGGGDTQYF.

The V gene is TRBV9, the J gene TRBJ2-6; tentatively, D is TRBD1 (5 bases). CDR1 and CDR2 (germline): SGDLS, YYNGEE. Between the trimmed V and J ends, which lost 4 bases and 3 bases, there was a span of 14 bases. The CDR3 length is 16 residues. The CDR3 DNA sequence: TGTGCCAGCAGCCCCCGGCAGGGCCTTGGGGCCAACGTCCTGACTTTC. Protein: CASSPRQGLGANVLTF.